Listed below are T cell receptor beta chains from one sample, sequenced in a study of metastatic and nonmetastatic thyroid tumors. TCRdb re-called the PCR reads via MiXCR. The top ten hold about 21% of the sample, which has 6,000 to 7,000 clones, 25% to 35% seen once. Sequencing input: tumor tissue. The receptors stem from a female donor with papillary thyroid cancer or a benign thyroid nodule (not recorded which). Some clones in this sample may be carry-over from other donors' samples. CDR3s include the opening cysteine and the closing phenylalanine or tryptophan. The D gene is left open where the match is weak. Where a row states a size, it is once, few, many or the class of an expanded clone; other rows omit it.

abundance | j_gene | d_gene | v_gene | CDR3aa | CDR3nt
medium-sized | TRBJ1-2 | TRBD1 | TRBV15 | CATSIRTGAYTF | TGTGCCACCAGCATACGGACAGGGGCCTACACCTTC
- | TRBJ1-3 | TRBD1 | TRBV9 | CASSGQGAGNTIYF | TGTGCCAGCAGCGGACAGGGGGCTGGAAACACCATATATTTT
- | TRBJ1-2 | TRBD1 | TRBV6-2/TRBV6-3 | CASSSWDRIYGYTF | TGTGCCAGCAGTTCCTGGGACAGGATCTATGGCTACACCTTC
few | TRBJ1-6 | - | TRBV25-1 | CASSSGHYNSPLHF | TGTGCCAGCAGTTCGGGACACTATAATTCACCCCTCCACTTT
- | TRBJ2-3 | - | TRBV5-1 | CASSLGGAHGDTQYF | TGCGCCAGCAGCTTGGGGGGGGCGCACGGAGATACGCAGTATTTT
- | TRBJ2-1 | - | TRBV11-2 | CASSLDTNYHNEQFF | TGTGCCAGCAGCTTAGATACGAACTACCACAATGAGCAGTTCTTC
few | TRBJ2-1 | TRBD1 | TRBV24-1 | CATSDSGTGAVDEQFF | TGTGCCACCAGTGACTCCGGGACAGGGGCTGTGGATGAGCAGTTCTTC
- | TRBJ2-7 | - | TRBV6-5 | CASSSEFRSAYEQYF | TGTGCCAGCAGTTCCGAATTCCGTAGTGCCTACGAGCAGTACTTC
- | TRBJ2-1 | - | TRBV7-2 | CASSLVVRDNEQFF | TGTGCCAGCAGCTTAGTTGTCAGGGACAATGAGCAGTTCTTC
few | TRBJ2-3 | TRBD2 | TRBV5-1 | CASSLEVSGGRDTQYF | TGCGCCAGCAGCTTGGAGGTCAGCGGGGGTAGGGATACGCAGTATTTT
few | TRBJ2-5 | - | TRBV28 | CASSPPGAGTQYF | TGTGCCAGTAGTCCGCCAGGGGCGGGGACCCAGTACTTC
- | TRBJ2-1 | TRBD2 | TRBV11-2 | CASSLGGWGTSGSREQFF | TGTGCCAGCAGCTTAGGAGGGTGGGGGACTAGCGGGAGCCGGGAGCAGTTCTTC
few | TRBJ2-5 | - | TRBV6-6 | CASSYSSGVETQYF | TGTGCCAGCAGTTACTCTTCCGGGGTAGAGACCCAGTACTTC
many | TRBJ2-7 | TRBD1 | TRBV29-1 | CSARQGPYEQYF | TGCAGCGCCCGACAGGGACCCTACGAGCAGTACTTC
medium-sized | TRBJ1-1 | - | TRBV6-4 | CASSDQQAQNTEAFF | TGTGCCAGCAGTGACCAACAGGCTCAGAACACTGAAGCTTTCTTT
- | TRBJ1-6 | - | TRBV9 | CASSGAGVDNSPLHF | TGTGCCAGCAGTGGCGCAGGTGTCGATAATTCACCCCTCCACTTT
- | TRBJ2-3 | - | TRBV20-1 | CSARDPLGGETDTQYF | TGCAGTGCTAGAGATCCCCTAGGGGGAGAGACAGATACGCAGTATTTT
many | TRBJ1-5 | TRBD1 | TRBV5-6 | CASSLGGQGDQPQHF | TGTGCCAGCAGCTTGGGGGGACAGGGCGATCAGCCCCAGCATTTT
medium-sized | TRBJ1-2 | - | TRBV10-1 | CASSGRGGRGENYGYTF | TGCGCCAGCAGTGGGCGAGGGGGGCGAGGGGAAAACTATGGCTACACCTTC
medium-sized | TRBJ2-5 | - | TRBV2 | CASGGRGGRGETQYF | TGTGCCAGCGGGGGGAGGGGGGGTCGAGGAGAGACCCAGTACTTC
large | TRBJ1-2 | - | TRBV6-1 | CASSPEGRGHYGYTF | TGTGCCAGCAGTCCTGAGGGCAGGGGCCACTATGGCTACACCTTC
few | TRBJ2-2 | TRBD1 | TRBV10-2 | CASRTGANTGELFF | TGCGCCAGCCGGACAGGGGCAAACACCGGGGAGCTGTTTTTT
few | TRBJ2-1 | TRBD1 | TRBV6-1 | CASDRGREWGEQFF | TGTGCCAGCGACAGGGGGCGGGAGTGGGGTGAGCAGTTCTTC
- | TRBJ2-3 | - | TRBV6-2/TRBV6-3 | CASSYSILTDTQYF | TGTGCCAGCAGTTACTCGATACTAACAGATACGCAGTATTTT
medium-sized | TRBJ1-1 | - | TRBV5-1 | CASSLAGRRNTEAFF | TGCGCCAGCAGCTTGGCCGGCCGAAGGAACACTGAAGCTTTCTTT
- | TRBJ2-1 | - | TRBV11-3 | CASSPGPGQFF | TGTGCCAGCAGCCCGGGACCTGGGCAGTTCTTC
- | TRBJ2-1 | - | TRBV6-1 | CASNYFAYNEQFF | TGTGCCAGCAACTACTTCGCTTACAATGAGCAGTTCTTC
many | TRBJ1-1 | TRBD1 | TRBV7-2 | CASSLRGSGTGKGGTEAFF | TGTGCCAGCAGCCTACGAGGGTCCGGGACAGGGAAAGGGGGGACTGAAGCTTTCTTT
- | TRBJ2-7 | TRBD1 | TRBV19 | CASSTLAGQAAYEQYF | TGTGCCAGTAGTACCCTAGCCGGACAGGCGGCCTACGAGCAGTACTTC
- | TRBJ2-3 | - | TRBV20-1 | CSATTYTQYF | TGCAGTGCTACAACATATACTCAGTATTTT
- | TRBJ1-1 | TRBD1 | TRBV6-5 | CASSYSAGGTEAFF | TGTGCCAGCAGTTACTCGGCAGGGGGCACTGAAGCTTTCTTT
- | TRBJ1-4 | - | TRBV19 | CASSIEGSGDEKLFF | TGTGCCAGTAGTATAGAAGGGTCAGGGGACGAAAAACTGTTTTTT
- | TRBJ2-2 | - | TRBV11-2 | CASSIRGGGAAGELFF | TGTGCCAGCAGCATCCGAGGAGGGGGTGCGGCCGGGGAGCTGTTTTTT
medium-sized | TRBJ2-2 | - | TRBV19 | CASSGVASNTGELFF | TGTGCCAGTAGTGGGGTAGCTTCGAACACCGGGGAGCTGTTTTTT
once | TRBJ2-7 | - | TRBV11-2 | CASSARGVADEQYF | TGTGCCAGCAGCGCCAGAGGGGTTGCGGACGAGCAGTACTTC
medium-sized | TRBJ2-3 | - | TRBV20-1 | CSARDKSATDTQYF | TGCAGTGCTAGAGATAAAAGCGCCACAGATACGCAGTATTTT
many | TRBJ1-3 | - | TRBV4-1 | CASSPIGSEGISGNTIYF | TGCGCCAGCAGCCCGATTGGCTCTGAAGGGATCTCTGGAAACACCATATATTTT
- | TRBJ2-3 | TRBD2 | TRBV6-4 | CASRDWRGSGRPPSTDTQYF | TGTGCCAGCAGAGATTGGAGGGGCAGCGGGAGACCACCTAGCACAGATACGCAGTATTTT
medium-sized | TRBJ2-1 | TRBD2 | TRBV7-9 | CASSSGLAGISYNEQFF | TGTGCCAGCAGCTCAGGACTAGCGGGAATATCCTACAATGAGCAGTTCTTC
medium-sized | TRBJ2-1 | TRBD2 | TRBV11-2 | CASSGTRVTNEQFF | TGTGCCAGCAGCGGGACTAGAGTTACCAATGAGCAGTTCTTC
few | TRBJ1-5 | - | TRBV4-1 | CASSQGTNSNQPQHF | TGCGCCAGCAGCCAGGGGACGAATAGCAATCAGCCCCAGCATTTT
once | TRBJ2-7 | - | TRBV20-1 | CSARPGQSLHGYF | TGCAGTGCTAGACCTGGACAGTCTTTGCACGGTTACTTC
few | TRBJ2-1 | TRBD1 | TRBV10-2 | CASSEGTGYYNEQFF | TGCGCCAGCAGTGAGGGGACAGGGTACTACAATGAGCAGTTCTTC
- | TRBJ1-3 | - | TRBV5-1 | CANRRGHTSGNTIYF | TGCGCCAACAGACGGGGACACACCTCTGGAAACACCATATATTTT
medium-sized | TRBJ2-1 | - | TRBV6-1 | CASTLGGGAYNEQFF | TGTGCCAGCACCCTAGGGGGGGGCGCTTACAATGAGCAGTTCTTC
medium-sized | TRBJ2-5 | - | TRBV28 | CASSRETQYF | TGTGCCAGCAGCCGAGAGACCCAGTACTTC
- | TRBJ2-6 | - | TRBV20-1 | CSARQSFSGANVLTF | TGCAGTGCTCGACAGAGTTTCTCTGGGGCCAACGTCCTGACTTTC
few | TRBJ2-3 | TRBD2 | TRBV28 | CASSPIAGGPGTDTQYF | TGTGCCAGCAGTCCGATAGCGGGAGGGCCCGGCACAGATACGCAGTATTTT
- | TRBJ2-7 | TRBD2 | TRBV11-3 | CASSLFGTSAYEQYF | TGTGCCAGCAGCTTATTCGGGACTAGCGCCTACGAGCAGTACTTC
few | TRBJ2-6 | TRBD1 | TRBV6-2/TRBV6-3 | CASRLTGAGANILTF | TGTGCCAGCAGGCTGACAGGGGCTGGGGCAAACATCCTGACTTTC
- | TRBJ2-1 | - | TRBV6-4 | CASSGRGHPSSYNEQFF | TGTGCCAGCAGTGGGCGTGGGCACCCAAGCTCCTACAATGAGCAGTTCTTC
few | TRBJ2-1 | TRBD2 | TRBV27 | CASSHRLAGNNEQFF | TGTGCCAGCAGTCACCGACTAGCGGGGAACAATGAGCAGTTCTTC
- | TRBJ2-7 | TRBD2 | TRBV25-1 | CASSGPGLASYEQYF | TGTGCCAGCAGTGGTCCGGGACTAGCTTCCTACGAGCAGTACTTC
- | TRBJ2-1 | - | TRBV9 | CASSVGIAGDNEQFF | TGTGCCAGCAGCGTAGGCATAGCTGGCGATAATGAGCAGTTCTTC
few | TRBJ1-2 | - | TRBV28 | CASSPEGRWNGYTF | TGTGCCAGCAGCCCGGAAGGTCGGTGGAATGGCTACACCTTC
few | TRBJ2-3 | TRBD1 | TRBV24-1 | CATSVGQGAGDTQYF | TGTGCCACCAGTGTGGGACAGGGGGCGGGTGATACGCAGTATTTT
- | TRBJ2-5 | TRBD1 | TRBV20-1 | CSARDGTGSLSEGTQYF | TGCAGTGCTAGAGACGGGACAGGGTCCCTTTCCGAAGGGACCCAGTACTTC